The 9 T cell receptor beta chains listed next were all sequenced from one sample in a study of monozygotic twins with inflammatory bowel disease. Reanalyzing the 5' RACE reads, TCRdb keeps one entry per CDR3 protein, without DNA. The table for this sample gives 350,000 to 550,000 distinct CDR3 sequences. Sample: blood. Source of these receptors: a human donor with ulcerative colitis or Crohn's disease, or a healthy co-twin of an affected twin (not recorded which).

The chain is built from TRBV7-2 and TRBJ1-1; TCRdb lists TRBD1, though no DNA is available to test this call. This CDR3 is built from 16 residues. Germline values: CDR1 SGHTA, CDR2 FQGNSA. CDR3 protein: CASSLRIPGGRAEAFF.

V and J are TRBV28 and TRBJ2-7; TCRdb gives TRBD1 as the D gene, but with no DNA this cannot be confirmed. The CDR3 runs 14 residues. The germline CDR1 and CDR2 sequences are MDHEN and SYDVKM. The CDR3 region is CASTRGQLNYEQYF.

The chain is built from TRBV5-1 and TRBJ2-1; TCRdb selects TRBD2, and the lack of DNA leaves this call unchecked. This CDR3 contains 16 residues. Germline CDR1 is SGHRS and CDR2 is YFSETQ. The CDR3 is CASDRGSGRARDEQFF.

V gene TRBV9 combines with J gene TRBJ1-2; TCRdb returns TRBD1, unconfirmable since there is no DNA. Germline V gene sequence: CDR1 SGDLS, CDR2 YYNGEE. The CDR3 spans 15 residues. The CDR3 protein is CASSVYTGSNYGYTF. Using reference TRBV9 and TRBJ1-2 for the parts outside the CDR3, the full variable domain is DSGVTQTPKHLITATGQRVTLRCSPRSGDLSVYWYQQSLDQGLQFLIQYYNGEERAKGNILERFSAQQFPDLHSELNLSSLELGDSALYFCASSVYTGSNYGYTFGSGTRLTVV.

The V and J genes are TRBV20-1 and TRBJ2-3; there is no DNA to check the TCRdb D call of TRBD1. This CDR3 is 12 amino acids long. The germline V gene encodes CDR1 DFQATT and CDR2 SNEGSKA (reference sequence). CDR3 sequence: CSAGQQTDTQYF.

The rearrangement links TRBV5-1 to TRBJ2-3; TCRdb names TRBD1, which stays unverified in the absence of DNA. The germline CDR1 and CDR2 sequences are SGHRS and YFSETQ. CDR3 length: 15 amino acids. The CDR3 sequence: CASSLTGTSTDTQYF.

The V and J genes are TRBV20-1 and TRBJ2-1; TCRdb gives TRBD2 as the D gene, but with no DNA this cannot be confirmed. There are 16 residues in the CDR3. Germline CDR1 DFQATT, CDR2 SNEGSKA (reference sequence). CDR3 in amino acids: CSAGSSGRGSYNEQFF.

The chain recombines TRBV3-1 with TRBJ1-1. Germline CDR1 is LGHDT and CDR2 is YNNKEL (reference sequence). The CDR3 has 13 residues. The CDR3 sequence is CASSPSWEAEAFF. Using reference TRBV3-1 and TRBJ1-1 for the parts outside the CDR3, the full variable domain is DTAVSQTPKYLVTQMGNDKSIKCEQNLGHDTMYWYKQDSKKFLKIMFSYNNKELIINETVPNRFSPKSPDKAHLNLHINSLELGDSAVYFCASSPSWEAEAFFGQGTRLTVV.

The chain carries TRBV28 and TRBJ1-4. Germline V gives CDR1 MDHEN, CDR2 SYDVKM. The CDR3 loop spans 15 amino acids. The CDR3 reads CASSLGGTGQEKLYF. The full variable domain, rest sourced from reference TRBV28 and TRBJ1-4, is DVKVTQSSRYLVKRTGEKVFLECVQDMDHENMFWYRQDPGLGLRLIYFSYDVKMKEKGDIPEGYSVSREKKERFSLILESASTNQTSMYLCASSLGGTGQEKLYFGSGTQLSVL.